There are many counts of the clone carrying this T cell receptor (beta chain). CDR1 is MNHNS, CDR2 SASEGT, per germline. The CDR3 spans 15 residues. With 0 bases removed from V and 6 bases from J, the gap between germline ends came to 15 bases. These data originate in a study of Graves' ophthalmopathy and Graves' hyperthyroidism. Certain patients were not enrolled. These were patients with other autoimmune diseases, uncontrolled infections, pregnancy or lactation. The diagnosis combined clinical symptoms, thyroxine, TRAb, thyroid ultrasound and orbital computed tomography scans. The TCR beta CDR3 regions underwent amplification from RNA transcripts. First-round RT-PCR relied on HTBI primers, and a second-round multiplex PCR came next. TCRdb re-called the multiplex PCR reads with MiXCR, one entry per CDR3 protein. In the table there are about 480,000 distinct CDR3 sequences, about 15% of which are singletons.

The chain uses TRBV6-1 and TRBJ2-7; maybe TRBD2 (5 bases). The sequenced sample was blood. The sequence derives from a woman aged 25 to 45 with Graves' ophthalmopathy. The CDR3 region has the DNA TGTGCCAGCAGTGAAGCGGAAGGGTTTCGGGGCGAGCAGTACTTC. Amino acids: CASSEAEGFRGEQYF.